This T cell receptor beta chain was sequenced for a study of shared clonotypes between healthy human individuals. Study-level information: Serving as donors were two women and three men, whose ages spanned 18 to 49. A donor's plate count was three for CD4 naive and three for CD4 memory; CD8 naive had two and CD8 memory one.

Repertoires were generated with immunoSEQ multiplex PCR, while TCRdb's copy carries only in-frame clones and drops some. Seen here are 1,100,000 or so clones, around 78% observed once, and the top ten hold 0.5% to 0.6%. Germline lookup yields CDR1 MNHEY and CDR2 SVGAGI. Trimming removed 4 bases from V and 9 bases from J, with 15 bases in between. This CDR3 spans 13 amino acids. CD4+ cells yielded CD45RA+ naive and CD45RA-negative memory subsets. The TCR originated in a man aged 18 to 35 in good health. Some clones in this sample may be carry-over from other donors' samples. The specimen sequenced was memory CD4+ T cells from PBMCs. Subset here: CD45RA-negative fraction. The rearrangement uses TRBV6-5 and TRBJ1-2; D perhaps matches TRBD1 (6 bases). The CDR3 DNA reads TGTGCCAGCAGTTTAACAGGGAGTCGGAGCTACACCTTC. This translates into CASSLTGSRSYTF.